These 25 T cell receptor beta chains originate from one sample sequenced in a study of cytomegalovirus exposure and HLA in healthy donors. The PCR used 60 Vbeta and 13 Jbeta primers. The method was immunoSEQ multiplex PCR; TCRdb's version includes in-frame clones alone and lacks a portion of them. This sample carries 110,000 to 150,000 clones, approximately 79% of them seen once, and the ten largest clones take 1.5% to 2%. Sequences were obtained from PBMCs. These receptors were obtained from a woman aged 25 to 39 in good health and CMV-seronegative.

The gene calls are TRBV7-8 and TRBJ1-2; D possibly corresponds to TRBD1 (6 bases). V lost 5 bases and J lost 2, with 12 bases in between. The germline V gene encodes CDR1 SGHVS and CDR2 FQNEAQ. This CDR3 contains 14 residues. CDR3 residues: CASSPYDRNYGYTF. In nucleotides, the CDR3 is TGTGCCAGCAGCCCCTATGACAGGAACTATGGCTACACCTTC.

This clone has a single count. The V call is TRBV11-2, the J call TRBJ1-2, with 7 bases aligning to TRBD1. Unmatched junction bases numbered 1, after V lost 5 bases and J lost 4 bases. The CDR3 length is 12 residues. Germline V CDR1 and CDR2: SGHAT, FQNNGV. The CDR3 DNA follows: TGTGCCAGCAGCAGGACAGGCTATGGCTACACCTTC. Its protein product is CASSRTGYGYTF.

The chain has TRBV28 and TRBJ1-2; 7 bases are a match to TRBD1. The CDR3 contains 15 residues. V dropped 4 bases and J dropped 2; count of bases not matched to a gene: 7. Germline CDR1 MDHEN, CDR2 SYDVKM. DNA of the CDR3: TGTGCCAGCAGTTCTAGACAGGGAACCAACTATGGCTACACCTTC. Translation: CASSSRQGTNYGYTF.

This clone was observed once. The chain joins TRBV18 to TRBJ1-1, with D tentatively TRBD1 (5 bases). Germline values: CDR1 KGHSH, CDR2 LQKENI. Trimming took off 6 bases at V and 3 bases at J, with 11 bases between the two ends. The CDR3 length is 13 residues. The DNA for the CDR3 is TGTGCCAGCTCTAACAGGAGGGACACTGAAGCTTTCTTT. Protein sequence: CASSNRRDTEAFF.

This clone was seen just once. The gene calls are TRBV27 and TRBJ1-2; D remains unclear. Germline-derived CDR1 and CDR2 are MNHEY and SMNVEV (reference sequence). Between the trimmed V and J ends, which lost 0 bases and 7 bases, there was a span of 12 bases. The CDR3 has 14 amino acids. The CDR3 here is CASSLSGGVGGYTF. CDR3 nucleotide sequence: TGTGCCAGCAGTTTATCGGGCGGGGTTGGTGGCTACACCTTC.

The rearrangement links TRBV5-6 to TRBJ2-5; TRBD2 is a possible D gene (6 bases). V lost 4 bases to trimming and J lost 3 bases, with 16 bases between them. Germline lookup yields CDR1 SGHDT and CDR2 YYEEEE. The CDR3 is 15 residues long. The CDR3 nucleotides are TGTGCCAGCAGCCACGTGGGACTGGGGGAAGAGACCCAGTACTTC. It codes for CASSHVGLGEETQYF. The variable domain in full, with the rest retrieved from reference TRBV5-6 and TRBJ2-5, is DAGVTQSPTHLIKTRGQQVTLRCSPKSGHDTVSWYQQALGQGPQFIFQYYEEEERQRGNFPDRFSGHQFPNYSSELNVNALLLGDSALYLCASSHVGLGEETQYFGPGTRLLVL.

V is TRBV11-1 and J is TRBJ1-1, with a tentative D call TRBD1 (6 bases). V was pared by 6 bases and J by 3 bases, with 14 bases between. Germline CDR1 SGHAT, CDR2 FQDESV (reference sequence). The CDR3 covers 14 residues. DNA for the CDR3: TGTGCCAGCAGTTTATGGGGGCGAGACACTGAAGCTTTCTTT. Protein product: CASSLWGRDTEAFF.

The chain links TRBV5-1 to TRBJ2-7; 9 positions match TRBD1. CDR3 length: 14 amino acids. Unmatched junction bases numbered 7, after V lost 4 bases and J lost 5 bases. The germline V gene has CDR1 SGHRS and CDR2 YFSETQ. This CDR3 is CASSPWTGVDEQYF. CDR3 nucleotide sequence: TGCGCCAGCAGCCCATGGACAGGGGTGGACGAGCAGTACTTC.

The chain employs TRBV5-1 and TRBJ1-6; TRBD1 matches at 9 bases. The ends lost 4 bases at V and 10 bases at J; junction bases unmatched: 9. Germline CDR1 SGHRS, CDR2 YFSETQ. CDR3 length equals 15 residues. The CDR3 loop reads CASSAGTGPTSPLHF. Here the CDR3 DNA reads TGCGCCAGCAGCGCAGGGACAGGGCCCACATCACCCCTCCACTTT.

This chain joins TRBV6-5 and TRBJ1-3; tentative D call: TRBD1 (5 bases). The V and J ends lost 6 bases and 4 bases respectively, with 13 bases between them. Germline CDR1 MNHEY, CDR2 SVGAGI. CDR3 length equals 14 residues. The CDR3 spells CASRVGQGGNTIYF. The CDR3 region has the DNA TGTGCCAGCAGAGTCGGGCAGGGCGGAAACACCATATATTTT.

This clone was counted between two and nine times. The chain employs TRBV28 and TRBJ1-1, with a tentative D call TRBD1 (6 bases). Germline loops: CDR1 MDHEN, CDR2 SYDVKM. CDR3 size: 13 residues. V was trimmed by 1 base and J by 9 bases, leaving 12 bases between them. In DNA form, the CDR3 reads TGTGCCAGCAGTTTATTGGGGGCAGGGAAAGCTTTCTTT. Its protein product is CASSLLGAGKAFF.

The V call is TRBV14, the J call TRBJ1-2; D is unclear. The CDR3 sequence is 16 residues long. V was clipped by 4 bases and J by 3 bases, with 18 bases between them. Germline loops: CDR1 SGHDN, CDR2 FVKESK. The CDR3 sequence is CASSPTRRAGHYGYTF. The CDR3 nucleotides read TGTGCCAGCAGCCCCACACGAAGGGCGGGCCACTATGGCTACACCTTC. Using reference TRBV14 and TRBJ1-2 for the parts outside the CDR3, the full variable domain is EAGVTQFPSHSVIEKGQTVTLRCDPISGHDNLYWYRRVMGKEIKFLLHFVKESKQDESGMPNNRFLAERTGGTYSTLKVQPAELEDSGVYFCASSPTRRAGHYGYTFGSGTRLTVV.

This clone was picked up a small number of times. CDR3 protein: CASWGQGSNEQYF. In nucleotides, the CDR3 is TGTGCCAGCTGGGGACAGGGTAGTAACGAGCAGTACTTC. The gene calls are TRBV2 and TRBJ2-7; 9 bases map to TRBD1. This CDR3 comprises 13 residues. Trimming removed 8 bases from V and 5 bases from J; junction bases left unmatched: 7. Per the germline V gene, CDR1 is SNHLY and CDR2 is FYNNEI.

The gene calls are TRBV18 and TRBJ1-1; weak D call: TRBD1 (6 bases). The V and J ends lost 4 bases and 4 bases respectively, with 19 bases between them. The CDR3 runs to 16 residues. Germline CDR1 reads KGHSH; CDR2 reads LQKENI. CDR3 residues: CASSRSPGGAGTEAFF. DNA of the CDR3: TGTGCCAGCTCACGGAGCCCGGGGGGGGCTGGCACTGAAGCTTTCTTT.

J is TRBJ1-1 and V is TRBV5-1; a weak D match, TRBD1 (6 bases). Germline V CDR1 and CDR2: SGHRS, YFSETQ. The CDR3 spans 15 residues. V lost 1 base and J lost 1, with 11 bases in between. CDR3 sequence (DNA): TGCGCCAGCAGCTTGCACCCAGGGGAGAACACTGAAGCTTTCTTT. Encoded protein: CASSLHPGENTEAFF.

The chain combines TRBV13 with TRBJ2-7; 9 nucleotides agree with TRBD1. This CDR3 region has 14 residues. V was pared by 5 bases and J by 1 base, with 3 bases of the junction left unmatched. The germline gives CDR1 PRHDT, CDR2 FYEKMQ (reference sequence). The CDR3 coding sequence is TGTGCCAGCAGCAGACAGGGGGATTCCTACGAGCAGTACTTC. Translating it yields CASSRQGDSYEQYF.

V is TRBV27 and J is TRBJ2-7; 9 nucleotides match TRBD1. The germline gives CDR1 MNHEY, CDR2 SMNVEV (reference sequence). CDR3 size: 14 residues. Trimming took 2 bases from V and 5 from J; bases not matched to a gene: 4. The CDR3 DNA reads as TGTGCCAGCAGTTTAAGGGGACAGGGCAACGAGCAGTACTTC. This gives the protein CASSLRGQGNEQYF.

The chain is built from TRBV5-1 and TRBJ2-2; maybe TRBD1 (6 bases). CDR1 SGHRS and CDR2 YFSETQ come from the germline V gene. The CDR3 runs 14 residues. The V gene lost 0 bases and the J gene lost 4 bases, with 7 bases spanning the gap. The CDR3 sequence: CASSLVQGTGELFF. The CDR3 nucleotides read TGCGCCAGCAGCTTGGTACAGGGCACCGGGGAGCTGTTTTTT.

The rearrangement joins TRBV19 to TRBJ1-1, with 7 positions matching TRBD1. Unmatched junction bases numbered 1, after V lost 6 bases and J lost 3 bases. The CDR3 loop spans 12 amino acids. Per germline, CDR1 LNHDA and CDR2 SQIVND (reference sequence). The CDR3 is CASRGGYTEAFF. The CDR3 nucleotides are TGTGCCAGTAGAGGGGGCTACACTGAAGCTTTCTTT.

The V call is TRBV4-1, the J call TRBJ2-7, with 9 bases that match TRBD1. V shed 2 bases, J shed 6 bases, and the junction held 8 bases outside the gene matches. Germline loops: CDR1 MGHRA, CDR2 YSYEKL. There are 15 residues in the CDR3. The chain's CDR3 is CASSQTGTGLSEQYF. The DNA for the CDR3 is TGCGCCAGCAGCCAAACCGGGACAGGGCTAAGCGAGCAGTACTTC.

In this sample, this clone turned up once. The chain couples TRBV9 to TRBJ1-3; TRBD1 is a possible D gene (6 bases). This CDR3 spans 15 amino acids. V lost 3 bases and J 0 bases, leaving 10 bases between the germline ends. In germline, CDR1 is SGDLS, CDR2 YYNGEE. The CDR3 reads CASSEDRPSGNTIYF. The CDR3 nucleotides are TGTGCCAGCAGCGAGGACAGACCCTCTGGAAACACCATATATTTT.

The rearrangement joins TRBV18 to TRBJ1-2, with D perhaps matching TRBD1 (5 bases). The germline V gene has CDR1 KGHSH and CDR2 LQKENI. CDR3 length equals 13 residues. The V gene lost 6 bases and the J gene lost 4 bases, with 12 bases spanning the gap. CDR3 nucleotide sequence: TGTGCCAGCTCGATGACAGACATCTATGGCTACACCTTC. Its protein product is CASSMTDIYGYTF.

The V and J genes are TRBV18 and TRBJ2-7, with D perhaps TRBD1 (5 bases). The CDR3 spans 14 residues. Per germline, CDR1 KGHSH and CDR2 LQKENI. V lost 2 bases, J lost 0 bases, and 8 bases lay in between. CDR3 coding DNA: TGTGCCAGCTCACCATTCGACAGCTCCTACGAGCAGTACTTC. Translation: CASSPFDSSYEQYF. Combining the CDR3 with reference TRBV18 and TRBJ2-7 gives the whole variable domain NAGVMQNPRHLVRRRGQEARLRCSPMKGHSHVYWYRQLPEEGLKFMVYLQKENIIDESGMPKERFSAEFPKEGPSILRIQQVVRGDSAAYFCASSPFDSSYEQYFGPGTRLTVT.

The CDR3 is CASSRQAVRDTQYF. The CDR3 coding sequence is TGTGCCAGCAGTAGACAGGCCGTGCGAGATACGCAGTATTTT. The rearrangement uses TRBV7-9 and TRBJ2-3; D is possibly TRBD1 (6 bases). Per the germline V gene, CDR1 is SEHNR and CDR2 is FQNEAQ (reference sequence). The CDR3 sequence is 14 residues long. V was trimmed by 6 bases and J by 5 bases, leaving 15 bases between them. Combining the CDR3 with reference TRBV7-9 and TRBJ2-3 gives the whole variable domain DTGVSQNPRHKITKRGQNVTFRCDPISEHNRLYWYRQTLGQGPEFLTYFQNEAQLEKSRLLSDRFSAERPKGSFSTLEIQRTEQGDSAMYLCASSRQAVRDTQYFGPGTRLTVL.

The V call is TRBV5-4, the J call TRBJ1-1; TRBD1 aligns across 7 bases. The V gene end was trimmed by 2 bases and the J gene end by 6 bases; junction bases not matched to a gene: 4. Germline V gene lookup returns CDR1 SGHNT and CDR2 YYREEE (reference sequence). CDR3 length equals 13 residues. The CDR3 loop reads CASSFLTGAEAFF. The CDR3 bases are TGTGCCAGCAGCTTTCTAACAGGGGCTGAAGCTTTCTTT. Using reference TRBV5-4 and TRBJ1-1 for the parts outside the CDR3, the full variable domain is ETGVTQSPTHLIKTRGQQVTLRCSSQSGHNTVSWYQQALGQGPQFIFQYYREEENGRGNFPPRFSGLQFPNYSSELNVNALELDDSALYLCASSFLTGAEAFFGQGTRLTVV.